This T cell receptor (beta chain) was profiled in a study of shared T cell receptors in the human thymus (dated by TCRdb to about 2021). Background on the whole study: The study examined how self-reactive, shared T-cell receptor alpha chains are generated in the human thymus.

Concerning this clone: The antigen this receptor binds is unknown. Base quality data are lacking; no much larger clone is found one base away.

The receptor library was made with the immunoSEQ multiplex PCR assay. What TCRdb holds here is the immuneACCESS table cut down to in-frame rearrangements. Part of the clones is not present; checked against another copy, under half of the missing clones reflect an unresolved V gene, and the others are unexplained. For this sample the table gives 630,000 or so clones, of which 70% to 90% were detected only once. The biggest ten clones account for roughly 0.0087% of the sample. This sample also appeared in a second study, on human thymus T cells. Drawing on the second study: Donors were immunologically healthy infants undergoing open corrective cardiac surgery for congenital heart defects in Finland. Thymus tissue was collected as surgical resects that were removed during corrective cardiac surgery. V and J gene segment usage appeared biased in both thymic and peripheral blood repertoires. The related research reported highly overlapping thymic TCR repertoires among unrelated individuals. The study described the TCR alpha and beta repertoires in about eight infant thymus samples and a handful of matching peripheral blood samples. The cohort included six male and a couple of female infants, with donor ages spanning 7 to 244 days. Thymocytes were freed from the tissue by mechanical means and kept at -70 degrees C as pellets of roughly 8.5-31 million cells. Genomic DNA was extracted from frozen cell pellets with a QIAsymphony instrument. The immunoSEQ multiplex PCR assay was used to amplify the TCRB and TCRAD loci from a standardized amount of quality-controlled genomic DNA. Amplicons spanned the V(D)J region at a length sufficient to cover the CDR3 and identify V and J genes. The amplicons were sequenced on an Illumina platform via the commercial immunoSEQ service. Primer bias and sequencing errors were corrected as previously described, and TCRAD and TCRB were defined on the basis of the IMGT database. The repertoires were analysed using immunoSEQ Analyzer 3.0 and VDJTools for basic statistics, V/J segment usage, diversity estimates, rarefaction and pairwise overlap. Chao1, ChaoE, Efron-Thisted, Shannon and inverse Simpson indices were used to estimate diversity, which was also estimated on datasets down-sampled to the smallest sample. Repertoire overlap used strict matching of CDR3 nucleotide sequence, V gene and J gene, with Jaccard-based multidimensional scaling clustering. On average, thymus samples yielded some 810,000 unique TCRB clonotypes, whereas blood samples yielded roughly 80,000.

The material sequenced was thymocytes. This TCR was recovered from a boy younger than two with a congenital heart defect. Donor details come from another sample of the same person, matched by shared clones.

For the CDR3, the sequence is CASSPQKTGRKGDEQFF. Here is the DNA: TGCGCCAGCAGCCCCCAGAAGACAGGGAGGAAGGGGGATGAGCAGTTCTTC. The rearrangement combines TRBV4-3 with TRBJ2-1; TRBD1 is a possible D gene, resting on 7 matching bases. A distance of 24 bases separates the germline ends of V and J, which lose 4 bases and 8 bases respectively. For CDR1 and CDR2, the germline V gene lists LGHNA and YSLEER. The CDR3 covers 17 residues, taking in both the cysteine and the phenylalanine. The entry retains the CDR3 DNA only, 51 bases that are in frame from base 1.